In its sample, the clone carrying this TCR beta chain was seen many times. Unique molecular identifiers were built into the TCRbeta library. Via MiXCR, TCRdb re-called the PCR reads, giving one row per CDR3 protein. Of 70,000 to 95,000 distinct CDR3 sequences in the sample, more than 10% were seen once. This sample is drawn from a study of T-cell reconstitution after alpha-beta-depleted transplantation in children. Germline V gene data show CDR1 as DFQATT and CDR2 as SNEGSKA (reference sequence). Deletions cut 6 bases from V and 2 bases from J, with 18 bases between. The length of the CDR3 is 15 residues.

This clonotype was sampled from a human donor who donated a stem cell graft to a child with inherited bone marrow failure. The chain employs TRBV20-1 and TRBJ2-3; possibly TRBD1 for D (8 bases). This sample comprised PBMCs from the stem cell graft donor, obtained from the stem cell graft. The CDR3 DNA follows: TGCAGTGCAAACAGGGGGGGCTCGTCCACAGATACGCAGTATTTT. Its protein product is CSANRGGSSTDTQYF.